The clone carrying this T cell receptor (beta chain) was detected only a few times. What it recognizes is unknown. The source of the sample is a study of T cell repertoires in cytomegalovirus infection. At the level of the study: Public signatures in TCR beta pointed to CMV infection and matching HLA type.

There are 14 residues in the CDR3. Trimming removed 7 bases at V and 2 bases at J, with 12 bases between. The germline gives CDR1 MNHEY, CDR2 SMNVEV (reference sequence). Study-level findings and limits: Public TCR beta family frequency separated CMV-and-HLA carriers, including in an independent cohort.

Each CDR3 protein gets one entry after TCRdb re-called the reads with MiXCR. The table shows approximately 910,000 distinct CDR3 sequences, with approximately 32% occurring only once. The sequences come from cultured CD8+ T cells from PBMCs, collected from culture after CMV antigen stimulation. This receptor was obtained from a human donor in good health (CMV status not recorded). Some clones in this sample may be carry-over from other donors' samples. This chain links TRBV27 with TRBJ2-1; the D gene could be TRBD1 or TRBD2 (5 bases each). The CDR3 protein is CASTRQGPYNEQFF. The DNA for the CDR3 is TGTGCCAGCACCCGCCAGGGACCCTACAATGAGCAGTTCTTC.